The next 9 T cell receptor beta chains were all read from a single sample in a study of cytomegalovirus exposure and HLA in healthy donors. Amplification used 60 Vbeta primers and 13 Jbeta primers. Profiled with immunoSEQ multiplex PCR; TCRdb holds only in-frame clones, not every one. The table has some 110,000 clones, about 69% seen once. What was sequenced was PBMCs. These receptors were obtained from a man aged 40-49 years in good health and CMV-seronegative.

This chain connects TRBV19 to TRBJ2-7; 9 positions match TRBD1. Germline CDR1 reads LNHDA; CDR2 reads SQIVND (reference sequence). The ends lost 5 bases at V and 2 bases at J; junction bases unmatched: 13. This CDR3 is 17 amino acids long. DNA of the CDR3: TGTGCCAGTAGTCCCCTTAGCCCCGGGACAGGGACCTACGAGCAGTACTTC. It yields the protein CASSPLSPGTGTYEQYF.

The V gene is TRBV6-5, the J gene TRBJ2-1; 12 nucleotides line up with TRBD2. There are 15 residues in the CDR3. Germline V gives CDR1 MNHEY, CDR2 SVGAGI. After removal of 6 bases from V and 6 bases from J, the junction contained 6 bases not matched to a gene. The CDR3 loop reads CASSPRLAGANEQFF. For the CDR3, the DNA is TGTGCCAGCAGCCCGAGACTAGCGGGAGCCAATGAGCAGTTCTTC.

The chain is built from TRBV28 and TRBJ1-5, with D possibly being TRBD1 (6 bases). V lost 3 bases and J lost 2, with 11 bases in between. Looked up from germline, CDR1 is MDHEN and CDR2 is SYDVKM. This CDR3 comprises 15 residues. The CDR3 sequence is CASSFSAGGNQPQHF. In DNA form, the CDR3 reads TGTGCCAGCAGTTTTAGCGCAGGGGGCAATCAGCCCCAGCATTTT.

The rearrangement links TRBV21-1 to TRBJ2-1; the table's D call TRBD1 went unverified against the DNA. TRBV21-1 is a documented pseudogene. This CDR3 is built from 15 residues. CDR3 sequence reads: CASSKRDRGCNEQFF. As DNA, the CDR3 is TGTGCCAGCAGCAAGCGGGACAGGGGGTGCAATGAGCAGTTCTTC.

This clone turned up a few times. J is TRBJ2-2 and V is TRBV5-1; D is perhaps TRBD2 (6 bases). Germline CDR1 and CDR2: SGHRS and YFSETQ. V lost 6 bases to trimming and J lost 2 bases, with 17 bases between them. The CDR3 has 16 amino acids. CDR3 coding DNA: TGCGCCAGCACCACACTGGCGGGACTCAACACCGGGGAGCTGTTTTTT. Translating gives CASTTLAGLNTGELFF. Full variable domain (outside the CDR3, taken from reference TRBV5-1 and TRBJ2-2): KAGVTQTPRYLIKTRGQQVTLSCSPISGHRSVSWYQQTPGQGLQFLFEYFSETQRNKGNFPGRFSGRQFSNSRSEMNVSTLELGDSALYLCASTTLAGLNTGELFFGEGSRLTVL.

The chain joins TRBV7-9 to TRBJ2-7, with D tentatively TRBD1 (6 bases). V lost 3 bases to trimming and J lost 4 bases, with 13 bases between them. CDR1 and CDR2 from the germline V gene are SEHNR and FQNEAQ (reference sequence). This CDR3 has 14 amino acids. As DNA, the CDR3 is TGTGCCAGCAGCTTCCCCGACAGGTCGTACGAGCAGTACTTC. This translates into CASSFPDRSYEQYF.

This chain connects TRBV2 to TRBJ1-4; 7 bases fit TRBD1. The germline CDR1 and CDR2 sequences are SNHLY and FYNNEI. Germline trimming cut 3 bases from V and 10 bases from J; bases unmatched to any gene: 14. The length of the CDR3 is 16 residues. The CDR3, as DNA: TGTGCCAGCAGTGAGATGAGCCTAGGACAGGCGGGAAAACTGTTTTTT. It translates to CASSEMSLGQAGKLFF.

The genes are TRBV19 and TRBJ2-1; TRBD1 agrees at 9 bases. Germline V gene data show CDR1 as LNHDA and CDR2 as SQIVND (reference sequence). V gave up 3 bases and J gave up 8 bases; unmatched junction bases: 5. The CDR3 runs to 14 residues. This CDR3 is CASSIGTGSHEQFF. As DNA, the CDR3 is TGTGCCAGTAGTATTGGGACAGGGTCCCATGAGCAGTTCTTC.

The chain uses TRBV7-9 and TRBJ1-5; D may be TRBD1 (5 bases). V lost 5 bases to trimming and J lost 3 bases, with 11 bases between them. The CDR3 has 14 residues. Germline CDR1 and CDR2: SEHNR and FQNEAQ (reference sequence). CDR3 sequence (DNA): TGTGCCAGCAGCCAAGACAGTCCCAATCAGCCCCAGCATTTT. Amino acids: CASSQDSPNQPQHF.